Given below is one T cell receptor beta chain in context. TCRdb's table, derived via immunoSEQ multiplex PCR, lists solely in-frame clones and lacks some. The sample comprises tens of thousands of clones, more than 70% of which are singletons, and 7.8% rests with the top ten. The data were taken from a study of PD-1 and CTLA-4 blockade in melanoma. V was pared by 3 bases and J by 3 bases, with 10 bases between. Germline CDR1 LNHNV, CDR2 YYDKDF (reference sequence). The CDR3 consists of 14 residues. Source: CD8+ T cells from peripheral blood, taken before anti-PD-1 treatment. This sequence was found in a human donor with melanoma. The chain carries TRBV15 and TRBJ2-3; perhaps D is TRBD1 or TRBD2 (6 bases each). The CDR3: CATSSTGRTDTQYF. The CDR3, as DNA: TGTGCCACCAGCAGTACAGGGAGGACAGATACGCAGTATTTT.